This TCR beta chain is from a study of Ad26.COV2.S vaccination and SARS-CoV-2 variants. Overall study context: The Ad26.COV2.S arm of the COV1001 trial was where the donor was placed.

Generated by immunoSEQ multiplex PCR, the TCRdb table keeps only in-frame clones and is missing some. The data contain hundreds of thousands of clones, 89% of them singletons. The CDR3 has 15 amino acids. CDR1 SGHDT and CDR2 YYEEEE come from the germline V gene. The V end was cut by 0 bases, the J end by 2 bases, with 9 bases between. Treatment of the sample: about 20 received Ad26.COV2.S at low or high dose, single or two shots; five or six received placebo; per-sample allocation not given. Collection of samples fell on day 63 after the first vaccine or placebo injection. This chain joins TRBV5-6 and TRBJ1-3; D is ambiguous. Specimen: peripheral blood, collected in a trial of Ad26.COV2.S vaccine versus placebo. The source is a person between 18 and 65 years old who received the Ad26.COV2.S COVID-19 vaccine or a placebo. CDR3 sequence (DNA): TGTGCCAGCAGCTTGGGGGCAGAAACTGGAAACACCATATATTTT. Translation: CASSLGAETGNTIYF. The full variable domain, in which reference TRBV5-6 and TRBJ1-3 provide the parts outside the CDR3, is DAGVTQSPTHLIKTRGQQVTLRCSPKSGHDTVSWYQQALGQGPQFIFQYYEEEERQRGNFPDRFSGHQFPNYSSELNVNALLLGDSALYLCASSLGAETGNTIYFGEGSWLTVV.